The rows below give T cell receptor beta chains drawn from one sample of a study of T-cell reconstitution after alpha-beta-depleted transplantation in children. TCRdb itself ran the PCR reads through MiXCR, one entry per CDR3 protein. The profile shows fewer than 400,000 distinct CDR3 sequences, around 21% of them singletons. Sequencing used PBMCs from the stem cell graft donor, obtained from the stem cell graft. These receptors all stem from a human donor who donated a stem cell graft to a child with acute myeloid leukemia. Each CDR3 is given with its conserved first and last residue. A D gene is named only where the DNA matches it firmly. Where a row states a size, it is once, few, many or the class of an expanded clone; other rows omit it.

j_call	v_call	d_call	clone_size	cdr3_aa	cdr3_nt
TRBJ1-5	TRBV7-2	NA	NA	CASSLSSADNQPQHF	TGTGCCAGCAGCTTAAGTTCGGCGGACAATCAGCCCCAGCATTTT
TRBJ2-2	TRBV4-1	TRBD2	few	CASSQPTRTSSGELFF	TGCGCCAGCAGCCAACCAACTAGGACTAGCTCCGGGGAGCTGTTTTTT
TRBJ2-7	TRBV20-1	NA	few	CSAPRSVSVVIEGSYEQYF	TGCAGTGCTCCCCGGTCGGTCTCGGTCGTCATTGAGGGCTCCTACGAGCAGTACTTC
TRBJ1-1	TRBV28	TRBD1	NA	CASSPSTGGMNTEAFF	TGTGCCAGCAGCCCTTCGACAGGGGGCATGAACACTGAAGCTTTCTTT
TRBJ2-5	TRBV20-1	TRBD2	few	CSAAYGAGGPLTQETQYF	TGCAGTGCCGCCTATGGAGCGGGAGGCCCACTAACACAAGAGACCCAGTACTTC
TRBJ2-1	TRBV24-1	NA	NA	CATSEWWMGNEQFF	TGTGCCACCAGTGAATGGTGGATGGGGAATGAGCAGTTCTTC
TRBJ2-7	TRBV27	TRBD1	NA	CASRGQGYEQYF	TGTGCCAGCAGGGGACAGGGATACGAGCAGTACTTC
TRBJ2-5	TRBV7-2	TRBD2	few	CASSLEPGGAQETQYF	TGTGCCAGCAGCTTAGAACCGGGGGGAGCCCAAGAGACCCAGTACTTC
TRBJ1-5	TRBV5-1	NA	few	CASSIRGVNQPQHF	TGCGCCAGCTCGATCAGGGGAGTCAATCAGCCCCAGCATTTT
TRBJ2-7	TRBV4-1	TRBD2	few	CASSQDLGGRAYEQYF	TGCGCCAGCAGCCAAGATTTAGGCGGGAGGGCCTACGAGCAGTACTTC
TRBJ2-7	TRBV10-2	TRBD1	few	CASVGTGVVHEQYF	TGCGCCAGCGTCGGGACAGGGGTTGTCCACGAGCAGTACTTC
TRBJ2-1	TRBV12-3/TRBV12-4	TRBD1	few	CASSPFSGGYNEQFF	TGTGCCAGCAGTCCATTCTCAGGGGGCTACAATGAGCAGTTCTTC
TRBJ2-7	TRBV12-3/TRBV12-4	NA	many	CASSPLSSYEQYF	TGTGCCAGCAGTCCACTGAGCTCCTACGAGCAGTACTTC
TRBJ2-1	TRBV2	NA	NA	CATDVSSYNEQFF	TGTGCCACCGACGTTAGCTCCTACAATGAGCAGTTCTTC
TRBJ1-1	TRBV29-1	NA	many	CSAPGNVGTEAFF	TGCAGCGCCCCAGGGAATGTGGGCACTGAAGCTTTCTTT
TRBJ1-5	TRBV12-3/TRBV12-4	NA	NA	CASSLQGWGQPQHF	TGTGCCAGCAGTTTACAGGGTTGGGGTCAGCCCCAGCATTTT
TRBJ2-7	TRBV12-3/TRBV12-4	NA	many	CASRSGTVPYEQYF	TGTGCCAGCAGATCCGGGACGGTCCCCTACGAGCAGTACTTC
TRBJ2-1	TRBV24-1	NA	NA	CATSDPSGGLDGQFF	TGTGCCACCAGTGATCCATCAGGGGGGTTAGACGGGCAGTTCTTC
TRBJ1-1	TRBV12-3/TRBV12-4	NA	NA	CASSFGSTVAAFF	TGTGCCAGCAGTTTTGGGTCAACAGTGGCAGCTTTCTTT
TRBJ1-1	TRBV7-2	NA	NA	CASSLERPVTVEAFF	TGTGCCAGCAGCTTAGAAAGGCCTGTTACTGTTGAAGCTTTCTTT
TRBJ2-7	TRBV12-3/TRBV12-4	TRBD2	NA	CASSLLAGGPDEQYF	TGTGCCAGCAGTTTACTAGCGGGAGGGCCAGACGAGCAGTACTTC
TRBJ2-5	TRBV24-1	NA	few	CATSESGTQYF	TGTGCCACCAGTGAGTCCGGGACACAATACTTC
TRBJ2-7	TRBV5-1	NA	NA	CASSLDGGSVGEQYF	TGCGCCAGCAGCTTGGACGGCGGATCTGTGGGCGAGCAGTACTTC
TRBJ2-7	TRBV7-2	NA	few	CASSLGSGDYEQYF	TGTGCCAGCAGCTTAGGTTCAGGAGACTACGAGCAGTACTTC
TRBJ1-4	TRBV5-1	NA	NA	CASSLEGSTNEKLFF	TGCGCCAGCAGCTTGGAGGGGAGCACTAATGAAAAACTGTTTTTT
TRBJ1-1	TRBV12-3/TRBV12-4	NA	many	CASMQGMRTEAFF	TGTGCCAGCATGCAGGGGATGAGAACTGAAGCTTTCTTT
TRBJ2-3	TRBV4-3	TRBD2	few	CASSQEVRRGATDTQYF	TGCGCCAGCAGCCAAGAAGTGAGGCGGGGGGCGACAGATACGCAGTATTTT
TRBJ2-1	TRBV7-9	TRBD2	few	CASSPGLAGGPNEQFF	TGTGCCAGCAGCCCGGGACTAGCGGGAGGGCCTAATGAGCAGTTCTTC
TRBJ2-1	TRBV10-3	NA	NA	CAISDIDTGLYNEQFF	TGTGCCATCAGTGACATCGATACGGGACTGTACAATGAGCAGTTCTTC
TRBJ1-5	TRBV28	TRBD1	NA	CASSRDRGNGNQPQHF	TGTGCCAGCAGTCGGGACAGGGGAAACGGCAATCAGCCCCAGCATTTT
TRBJ2-7	TRBV7-6	NA	once	CASSLAVGPSSYEQYF	TGTGCCAGCAGCTTAGCCGTAGGACCCAGCTCCTACGAGCAGTACTTC
TRBJ1-5	TRBV12-3/TRBV12-4	NA	NA	CASSPAVVNQPQHF	TGTGCCAGCAGCCCCGCGGTAGTTAATCAGCCCCAGCATTTT
TRBJ2-5	TRBV9	NA	many	CASSVEERGQETQYF	TGTGCCAGCAGCGTTGAGGAGAGGGGACAAGAGACCCAGTACTTC
TRBJ2-5	TRBV21-1	NA	once	CASSKGGDRRQETQYF	TGTGCCAGCAGCAAAGGAGGAGACAGGCGACAAGAGACCCAGTACTTC
TRBJ1-1	TRBV5-1	NA	NA	CASSLRDTEAFF	TGCGCCAGCAGCCTCAGGGATACTGAAGCTTTCTTT
TRBJ2-2	TRBV9	NA	NA	CASSALKFLLQDSGELFF	TGTGCCAGCAGCGCCCTCAAATTTCTGTTGCAGGACTCCGGGGAGCTGTTTTTT
TRBJ2-1	TRBV27	NA	many	CASSLWGDSNNEQFF	TGTGCCAGCAGTTTATGGGGGGACAGCAACAATGAGCAGTTCTTC
TRBJ2-1	TRBV11-2	TRBD2	few	CASSPDSGLAGGYNEQFF	TGTGCCAGCAGCCCCGATAGTGGGCTAGCGGGAGGGTACAATGAGCAGTTCTTC
TRBJ2-7	TRBV4-3	NA	NA	CASSQERQGLHEQYF	TGCGCCAGCAGCCAAGAACGTCAGGGATTGCACGAGCAGTACTTC
TRBJ2-7	TRBV12-3/TRBV12-4	NA	many	CASSSQGGGKQYF	TGTGCCAGCAGTTCACAGGGTGGAGGCAAGCAGTACTTC
TRBJ2-7	TRBV9	TRBD2	NA	CASSVIREAGYEQYF	TGTGCCAGCAGCGTAATACGGGAGGCCGGGTACGAGCAGTACTTC
TRBJ2-1	TRBV11-2	NA	NA	CASSLGPSHNEQFF	TGTGCCAGCAGCTTGGGTCCTAGTCACAATGAGCAGTTCTTC
TRBJ2-1	TRBV7-3	TRBD1	many	CASSSPGQGDYNEQFF	TGTGCCAGCAGCTCACCGGGACAGGGGGATTACAATGAGCAGTTCTTC
TRBJ2-3	TRBV2	TRBD2	few	CASSPSTSGRTDTQYF	TGTGCCAGCAGTCCCTCGACTAGCGGGAGGACAGATACGCAGTATTTT
TRBJ2-3	TRBV27	NA	few	CASSEGYTSTDTQYF	TGTGCCAGCAGTGAGGGTTACACTAGCACAGATACGCAGTATTTT
TRBJ2-3	TRBV24-1	TRBD1	few	CATSDTQDRTDTQYF	TGTGCCACCAGTGATACCCAGGACAGGACAGATACGCAGTATTTT
TRBJ2-5	TRBV2	TRBD1	few	CASSESAGGAETQYF	TGTGCCAGCAGTGAGTCGGCAGGGGGAGCAGAGACCCAGTACTTC
TRBJ1-2	TRBV7-9	NA	NA	CASSLMGVIHGYTF	TGTGCCAGCAGCTTAATGGGTGTAATCCATGGCTACACCTTC
TRBJ2-1	TRBV29-1	NA	many	CSVDEGLEQFF	TGCAGCGTTGACGAGGGGCTCGAGCAGTTCTTC
TRBJ2-3	TRBV4-3	NA	NA	CASSQGARATDTQYF	TGCGCCAGCAGCCAAGGGGCAAGGGCCACAGATACGCAGTATTTT
TRBJ2-1	TRBV10-3	NA	NA	CAIREGSGIGNEQFF	TGTGCCATCAGGGAGGGTTCCGGGATCGGCAATGAGCAGTTCTTC
TRBJ2-7	TRBV12-3/TRBV12-4	NA	many	CASSRLYEQYF	TGTGCCAGCAGCCGCCTATACGAGCAGTACTTC